This T cell receptor (beta chain) was sequenced during a study of human T cells and chemical hapten exposure. Study in general: Patients, chiefly female, had alopecia areata, totalis or universalis.

V was pared by 4 bases and J by 6 bases, with 1 base of the junction left unmatched. Germline CDR1 reads LGHDT; CDR2 reads YNNKEL (reference sequence). The CDR3 contains 14 residues. Library preparation tagged each individual cDNA molecule with a unique molecular identifier. TCRdb fed the RACE reads into MiXCR, producing one record per CDR3 protein. The sample shows about 260,000 distinct CDR3 sequences, over 8% of them seen only once. This clonotype was detected ten times or more. Noted time point: pre-sensitization, week 0. Treatment noted: therapeutic diphenylcyclopropenone sensitization with weekly scalp DPC.

The chain links TRBV3-1 to TRBJ2-3; 13 positions agree with TRBD2. The sequences come from whole blood, collected in connection with sensitization to the hapten diphenylcyclopropenone (DPC). The origin of this receptor is a woman in her thirties or forties with alopecia areata. Some clones in this sample may be carry-over from other donors' samples. CDR3 in amino acids: CASSPLAGGDTQYF. CDR3 coding DNA: TGTGCCAGCAGCCCACTAGCGGGAGGGGATACGCAGTATTTT.